The clone carrying this T cell receptor beta chain was found a few times. Its cognate antigen is unknown. Between the trimmed V and J ends, which lost 0 bases and 0 bases, there was a span of 12 bases. The CDR3 length is 16 residues. CDR1 and CDR2 from the germline V gene are SGHTA and FQGNSA. The data were obtained in a study of blood T cells in healthy people across ages. A second about 7 to 11 cycle PCR used barcoded and J-beta primers. In TCRdb, the 5' RACE reads were re-called with MiXCR into one record per CDR3 protein. The sample holds under 1 million distinct CDR3 sequences, around 43% seen once. Study observations and caveats: Per million T cells, TCR beta diversity dropped roughly linearly as age increased.

The chain couples TRBV7-2 to TRBJ2-7; possibly TRBD1 for D (5 bases). The TCR was taken from a man in his fifties or sixties in good health. Sequenced material: blood. CDR3 bases: TGTGCCAGCAGCTTAGCCACTCCAGGGATCTCCTACGAGCAGTACTTC. Translating it yields CASSLATPGISYEQYF.